The source of this T cell receptor (beta chain) is a study of blood T cell repertoires in COVID-19. Measured with immunoSEQ multiplex PCR; TCRdb has only the in-frame clones, and not every one. Counted here are 260,000 or so clones, around 82% occurring once; the ten biggest clones make up approximately 4%. This TCR came from a woman between 40 and 50 years old who had been exposed to COVID-19. Input material: PBMCs or T cells enriched from blood (not recorded which).

The CDR3 spells CATSDSLNRTQYGYTF. The CDR3 nucleotides read TGTGCCACCAGTGATTCTTTGAACAGGACCCAATATGGCTACACCTTC. The chain has TRBV24-1 and TRBJ1-2; TRBD1 is a possible D gene (5 bases). Germline V CDR1 and CDR2: KGHDR, SFDVKD. CDR3 size: 16 residues. The ends were cut back, 2 bases at V and 5 bases at J, with 17 bases in the middle.